This T cell receptor (beta chain) derives from a study of shared clonotypes between healthy human individuals. Points from the study as a whole: The four-donor shared clonotypes exceeded non-shared clonotypes in generation probability, with non-shared ones scoring lower.

The repertoire was sequenced with immunoSEQ multiplex PCR; TCRdb's copy has only in-frame clones and lacks some. Here the sample spans about 1.5 million clones, around 98% being singletons. Nashville, Tennessee was home to all donors, each a Caucasian adult. As for this clone: Its antigen is as yet unknown.

This sequence originates from a young man in good health. Sequenced material: naive CD4+ T cells sorted from blood. The subset here: CD45RA+ positively selected.

CDR3 residues: CASSPLSGRAADTQYF. The CDR3 DNA is TGTGCCAGCAGCCCCTTAAGCGGGAGGGCCGCAGATACGCAGTATTTT. The chain recombines TRBV7-3 with TRBJ2-3, with TRBD2 matching 10 bases. The CDR3 runs to 16 residues. CDR1 and CDR2 (germline): SGHTA, FQGTGA. V lost 5 bases to trimming and J lost 4 bases; unmatched junction nucleotides: 9.